The clone carrying this TCR beta chain was observed at least ten times. Antigen specificity is unknown. CDR3 length: 15 amino acids. The germline CDR1 and CDR2 sequences are SGHRS and YFSETQ. Trimming pared 0 bases from V and 2 bases from J, leaving 10 bases between. Each CDR3 protein gets one entry after TCRdb re-called the multiplex PCR reads with MiXCR. The table records some 200,000 distinct CDR3 sequences, about 32% of them present only once. The record originates from a study of breast tumors, draining lymph nodes, adjacent tissues. General study findings and limits: The lymph node origin of tumor T cells was framed as consistent with a hypothesis, not demonstrated. Luminal-like breast cancer showed significantly higher tumor–nontumor repertoire similarity than basal-like.

Breast cancer patients provided tissue from their axillary draining lymph nodes. This clonotype originated in a female donor with breast cancer. Some clones in this sample may be carry-over from other donors' samples. The sequenced material came from axillary lymph node tissue. The chain recombines TRBV5-1 with TRBJ2-3, with D possibly being TRBD2 (5 bases). The CDR3 DNA follows: TGCGCCAGCAGCTTGGCAGCGGACCTCACAGATACGCAGTATTTT. It codes for CASSLAADLTDTQYF.